This is a list of T cell receptor beta chains from one sample in a study of identical twins. TCRdb reprocessed the 5' RACE reads with MiXCR, giving one entry per CDR3 protein. Of some 560,000 distinct CDR3 sequences in the sample, just under 10% were seen once. This sample was also put to use in a study of yellow fever vaccine responses in identical twins.

Sequences were obtained from PBMCs. These receptors were collected from a woman aged 18-35 years in good health. The CDR3 runs from the conserved cysteine through the conserved F or W. Each record gives: V gene, clone size, D gene, J gene, CDR3 protein, CDR3 DNA. The D gene is left open where the match is weak. Clone size appears in some rows only: once, few, many, or a class for an expanded clone.

TRBV12-3/TRBV12-4,-,-,TRBJ1-6,CASSLAGVDNSPLHF,TGTGCCAGCAGTTTAGCAGGGGTGGATAATTCACCCCTCCACTTT
TRBV6-2/TRBV6-3,many,-,TRBJ2-6,CASSYFPGSGANVLTF,TGTGCCAGCAGTTACTTCCCAGGGTCTGGGGCCAACGTCCTGACTTTC
TRBV7-9,few,-,TRBJ2-4,CASKSQAGSDIQYF,TGTGCCAGCAAATCGCAGGCGGGTTCGGACATTCAGTACTTC
TRBV20-1,-,-,TRBJ1-5,CSYITGLNQPQHF,TGCAGTTACATCACAGGGCTGAATCAGCCCCAGCATTTT
TRBV20-1,few,-,TRBJ2-2,CSARTAGGTGELFF,TGCAGTGCTAGGACTGCCGGCGGGACCGGGGAGCTGTTTTTT
TRBV7-8,-,TRBD1,TRBJ1-1,CASSPGGTGFLGTEAFF,TGTGCCAGCAGCCCAGGCGGGACAGGGTTTTTAGGCACTGAAGCTTTCTTT
TRBV7-9,few,-,TRBJ1-1,CASSLAVSEAFF,TGTGCCAGCAGCTTAGCTGTCAGCGAAGCTTTCTTT
TRBV20-1,few,TRBD1,TRBJ1-1,CSARERQGEAFF,TGCAGTGCTAGAGAGAGACAGGGCGAAGCTTTCTTT
TRBV7-3,-,TRBD2,TRBJ2-5,CASSSAGVETQYF,TGTGCCAGCAGCTCAGCGGGGGTGGAGACCCAGTACTTC
TRBV20-1,few,-,TRBJ1-2,CSARPWGHGYTF,TGCAGTGCTAGGCCTTGGGGACATGGCTACACCTTC
TRBV28,-,TRBD1,TRBJ2-3,CASSPQGVFGTDTQYF,TGTGCCAGCAGTCCCCAGGGGGTGTTTGGCACAGATACGCAGTATTTT
TRBV7-9,few,TRBD1,TRBJ2-3,CASSLAGTGWTDTQYF,TGTGCCAGCAGCTTGGCCGGGACAGGGTGGACAGATACGCAGTATTTT
TRBV11-2,-,-,TRBJ2-7,CASSLAFGHYEQYF,TGTGCCAGCAGCTTAGCCTTTGGGCACTACGAGCAGTACTTC
TRBV10-3,few,-,TRBJ2-1,CAISEGNNEQFF,TGTGCCATCAGTGAAGGGAACAATGAGCAGTTCTTC
TRBV7-2,many,TRBD2,TRBJ2-3,CASLVREGSTDTQYF,TGTGCCAGCCTTGTCCGGGAGGGGTCCACAGATACGCAGTATTTT
TRBV12-3/TRBV12-4,-,TRBD2,TRBJ2-3,CASTGLAGDADTQYF,TGTGCCAGCACCGGACTAGCGGGCGACGCAGATACGCAGTATTTT
TRBV6-5,many,TRBD1,TRBJ2-7,CASSYTRQGGSSYEQYF,TGTGCCAGCAGTTACACACGACAGGGTGGAAGCTCCTACGAGCAGTACTTC
TRBV29-1,many,-,TRBJ1-2,CSVRDTYGYTF,TGCAGCGTCCGGGACACCTATGGCTACACCTTC
TRBV20-1,many,TRBD1,TRBJ1-1,CSARDRVWYTEAFF,TGCAGTGCTAGGGACAGGGTTTGGTACACTGAAGCTTTCTTT
TRBV30,few,-,TRBJ1-3,CAWWARKGDTIYF,TGTGCCTGGTGGGCCAGGAAGGGTGACACCATATATTTT
TRBV28,many,-,TRBJ2-7,CASSPRDGSYEQYF,TGTGCCAGCAGCCCCCGGGACGGCTCCTACGAGCAGTACTTC
TRBV7-9,many,-,TRBJ2-1,CASSLQTNEQFF,TGTGCCAGCAGCTTACAAACCAATGAGCAGTTCTTC
TRBV29-1,few,-,TRBJ2-1,CSVITGTDSAHRYREQFF,TGCAGCGTTATTACCGGGACGGATTCAGCCCATAGGTATAGAGAGCAGTTCTTC
TRBV7-2,many,TRBD2,TRBJ2-1,CASSLAPALAGPGKQFF,TGTGCCAGCAGCTTAGCTCCCGCCCTAGCGGGGCCGGGTAAGCAGTTCTTC
TRBV6-1,-,-,TRBJ2-3,CASAERGPSGDTQYF,TGTGCCAGCGCGGAAAGGGGACCCTCGGGAGATACGCAGTATTTT
TRBV6-1,-,-,TRBJ2-2,CASRLASGTGELFF,TGTGCCAGCAGGCTAGCGTCGGGCACCGGGGAGCTGTTTTTT
TRBV20-1,many,-,TRBJ2-1,CSASTRLNGDAQFF,TGCAGTGCTAGCACCAGGTTAAACGGGGACGCGCAGTTCTTC
TRBV15,-,-,TRBJ2-2,CATSRDLGDTGELFF,TGTGCCACCAGCAGAGATCTGGGGGACACCGGGGAGCTGTTTTTT
TRBV10-3,-,TRBD2,TRBJ2-1,CATDRGGNEQFF,TGTGCCACCGATCGGGGGGGTAATGAGCAGTTCTTC
TRBV28,-,-,TRBJ2-7,CASSLAVGPNYEQYF,TGTGCCAGCAGTCTCGCCGTGGGACCCAACTACGAGCAGTACTTC
TRBV7-2,many,TRBD1,TRBJ2-5,CASATGQASQETQYF,TGTGCCAGTGCTACGGGACAGGCTTCCCAAGAGACCCAGTACTTC
TRBV7-8,-,TRBD1,TRBJ2-5,CASRYAGTGTPETQYF,TGTGCCAGCAGGTACGCCGGGACAGGGACACCAGAGACCCAGTACTTC
TRBV10-3,few,TRBD1,TRBJ2-7,CAISDNRGKEYF,TGTGCCATCAGTGACAACAGGGGGAAGGAGTACTTC
TRBV12-3/TRBV12-4,many,TRBD1,TRBJ1-2,CASNRDSGYTF,TGTGCCAGCAACCGGGACAGTGGCTACACCTTC
TRBV6-2/TRBV6-3,-,TRBD1,TRBJ1-2,CASSGPGQGHYGYTF,TGCGCCAGCAGTGGACCGGGACAGGGGCACTATGGCTACACCTTC
TRBV5-1,many,-,TRBJ2-1,CASSLEGRGWINEQFF,TGCGCCAGCAGCTTGGAGGGAAGGGGGTGGATCAATGAGCAGTTCTTC
TRBV28,few,TRBD1,TRBJ2-2,CASSRRARTGNTGELFF,TGTGCCAGCAGCCGCCGAGCCAGGACAGGGAACACCGGGGAGCTGTTTTTT